These T cell receptor beta chains were read from a single sample in a study of low-dose radiotherapy and immunotherapy resistance in tumors. TCRdb reprocessed the reads with MiXCR, giving one entry per CDR3 protein. This sample has about 58,000 distinct CDR3 sequences, with 23% found just once. Sequenced here: PBMCs, sampled after low-dose radiotherapy plus immunotherapy. These TCRs come from a male donor with prostate cancer. Both conserved end residues are part of each CDR3. D genes are given only for firm matches. The size of a clone is reported for some rows only, either as once, few or many, or as a class for expanded clones.

v_gene	j_gene	d_gene	abundance	CDR3aa	CDR3nt
TRBV7-8	TRBJ1-2	.	many	CASSLVGQTSYGYTF	TGTGCCAGCAGCTTAGTAGGACAGACTTCCTATGGCTACACCTTC
TRBV19	TRBJ2-7	.	many	CASSKPGLKFYEQYF	TGTGCCAGTAGTAAACCGGGATTAAAGTTCTACGAGCAGTACTTC
TRBV28	TRBJ1-3	.	.	CASTSQATGNTIYF	TGTGCCAGCACTTCGCAGGCGACTGGAAACACCATATATTTT
TRBV2	TRBJ2-1	TRBD1	.	CASSPNDRGVFFNEQFF	TGTGCCAGCAGCCCCAACGACAGGGGTGTTTTTTTTAATGAGCAGTTCTTC
TRBV4-3	TRBJ2-1	.	many	CASSQDRLGGQVEFF	TGCGCCAGCAGCCAAGATCGCCTAGGCGGCCAGGTGGAGTTCTTC
TRBV6-1	TRBJ2-5	.	many	CASSATGQETQYF	TGTGCCAGCAGCGCAACGGGACAAGAGACCCAGTACTTC
TRBV5-1	TRBJ2-7	.	many	CASSGGRAEGEQYF	TGCGCCAGCAGCGGCGGCAGGGCTGAGGGGGAGCAGTACTTC
TRBV12-3/TRBV12-4	TRBJ2-5	.	many	CASSNRRKETQYF	TGTGCCAGCAGCAATAGACGAAAGGAGACCCAGTACTTC
TRBV5-1	TRBJ2-2	.	many	CASSLAPRTNTGELFF	TGCGCCAGCAGCTTGGCCCCCAGAACGAACACCGGGGAGCTGTTTTTT
TRBV19	TRBJ2-3	.	.	CASTLSGVITDTQYF	TGTGCCAGTACTCTCTCGGGGGTGATCACAGATACGCAGTATTTT
TRBV28	TRBJ2-7	.	.	CASSVAGTLDYEQYF	TGTGCCAGCAGCGTCGCCGGGACATTGGACTACGAGCAGTACTTC
TRBV5-1	TRBJ2-1	TRBD1	.	CASSLGQGAYNEQFF	TGCGCCAGCAGCTTGGGACAGGGGGCCTACAATGAGCAGTTCTTC
TRBV28	TRBJ2-5	TRBD2	many	CASSSRGLAQETQYF	TGTGCCAGCAGCTCCCGGGGACTAGCGCAAGAGACCCAGTACTTC
TRBV20-1	TRBJ2-7	.	many	CSAIRNRDEQYF	TGCAGTGCTATAAGAAACCGAGACGAGCAGTACTTC
TRBV19	TRBJ1-2	.	many	CASTYDQQGYYGYTF	TGTGCCAGTACTTACGACCAACAGGGTTACTATGGCTACACCTTC
TRBV13	TRBJ2-1	.	many	CASSSVGRSYNEQFF	TGTGCCAGCAGCTCCGTGGGGCGCTCCTACAATGAGCAGTTCTTC
TRBV7-9	TRBJ2-7	.	many	CASSIPRYPYEQYF	TGTGCCAGCAGCATTCCTCGCTACCCCTACGAGCAGTACTTC
TRBV6-2/TRBV6-3	TRBJ1-4	.	.	CASSPDQNEKLFF	TGTGCCAGCTCACCAGACCAAAATGAAAAACTGTTTTTT
TRBV7-3	TRBJ2-1	.	many	CASSSGWRAPRDEQFF	TGTGCCAGCAGCTCGGGGTGGCGGGCCCCTAGGGATGAGCAGTTCTTC
TRBV24-1	TRBJ2-4	.	many	CATSDRRGATKNIQYF	TGTGCCACCAGTGATAGAAGGGGCGCGACCAAAAACATTCAGTACTTC
TRBV9	TRBJ2-5	.	.	CASSVGGGSQETQYF	TGTGCCAGCAGCGTAGGAGGAGGTTCCCAAGAGACCCAGTACTTC
TRBV12-3/TRBV12-4	TRBJ2-1	TRBD2	many	CASTSGLVMYEQFF	TGTGCCAGCACCAGTGGACTAGTGATGTATGAGCAGTTCTTC
TRBV12-5	TRBJ2-1	TRBD2	many	CASGKASGNYNEQFF	TGTGCTAGTGGTAAAGCTAGCGGGAACTACAATGAGCAGTTCTTC